The 18 T cell receptor beta chains reported below all come from one sample, sequenced in a study of T-cell memory formation after mild COVID-19. TCRdb re-derived calls from the 5' RACE reads in MiXCR, one entry per CDR3 protein. This sample carries a few hundred thousand distinct CDR3 sequences, approximately 16% of them seen once, and the ten largest clones take 20% to 25%. The specimen sequenced was PBMCs or a T cell subset sorted from them (not recorded which). The receptor set was obtained from a man younger than 35 who had mild COVID-19 (a few samples of this study predate the infection). Cell type and time point are not known.

The gene calls are TRBV18 and TRBJ2-6; maybe TRBD1 (5 bases). V was pared by 0 bases and J by 3 bases, with 6 bases between. The length of the CDR3 is 15 residues. Per the germline V gene, CDR1 is KGHSH and CDR2 is LQKENI. CDR3 amino acids: CASSPPGLGANVLTF. The CDR3, as DNA: TGTGCCAGCTCACCACCGGGGCTTGGGGCCAACGTCCTGACTTTC.

The chain has TRBV27 and TRBJ1-1; D is perhaps TRBD1 (5 bases). V shed 7 bases and J shed 2 bases, with 11 bases lying between them. Germline loops: CDR1 MNHEY, CDR2 SMNVEV (reference sequence). The CDR3 loop spans 13 amino acids. The CDR3 DNA is TGTGCCAGCAAGAAGACAGCTAACACTGAAGCTTTCTTT. Translated: CASKKTANTEAFF.

The CDR3 here is CASSLVGIGYEQYV. The CDR3, as DNA: TGTGCCAGCAGTTTAGTGGGGATAGGGTACGAGCAGTACGTC. The V gene is TRBV28, the J gene TRBJ2-7; D ambiguous. The V end lost 2 bases, the J end lost 4 bases, and 12 bases lay between the germline ends. This CDR3 is 14 amino acids long. Germline CDR1 reads MDHEN; CDR2 reads SYDVKM.

This clonotype was counted many times. V gene TRBV24-1 combines with J gene TRBJ2-7, with TRBD1 matching over 11 bases. Trimming at V came to 1 base and at J to 3 bases, leaving 10 bases not matched to a gene. The length of the CDR3 is 18 residues. Germline V lookup: CDR1 KGHDR, CDR2 SFDVKD. This CDR3 is CATSDFDLRDRGFYEQYF. In nucleotides, the CDR3 is TGTGCCACCAGTGATTTTGACCTTCGGGACAGGGGGTTCTACGAGCAGTACTTC.

This chain connects TRBV11-2 to TRBJ2-7; D is undetermined. The CDR3 is 15 residues long. CDR1 is SGHAT, CDR2 FQNNGV, per germline. V lost 2 bases and J 5 bases, leaving 16 bases between the germline ends. The DNA for the CDR3 is TGTGCCAGCAGCTTAACCTACGCCAAGATGCACGAGCAGTACGTC. Translated: CASSLTYAKMHEQYV.

The gene calls are TRBV7-3 and TRBJ2-1; 8 nucleotides match TRBD1. The CDR3 runs to 13 residues. Germline lookup yields CDR1 SGHTA and CDR2 FQGTGA. J gave up 12 bases and V 5 bases, and 9 bases lay outside the gene matches. The CDR3 region has the DNA TGTGCCAGCAGCCTGGACAGGGAGGTTAGGCAGTTCTTC. Amino acid sequence: CASSLDREVRQFF.

This clonotype turned up a few times. In DNA, the CDR3 is TGTGCCAGCAGGCGAGTGGGCACGAACACTGAAGCTTTCTTT. Translation gives CASRRVGTNTEAFF. The chain recombines TRBV7-9 with TRBJ1-1; D uncertain. V lost 6 bases to trimming and J lost 1 base, with 12 bases between them. CDR1 is SEHNR, CDR2 FQNEAQ, per germline (reference sequence). There are 14 residues in the CDR3.

In its sample, this clonotype was seen a few times. This chain uses TRBV9 with TRBJ1-6, with D perhaps TRBD1 (5 bases). V dropped 4 bases and J dropped 9 bases, with 14 bases sitting between them. The CDR3 contains 14 residues. Germline CDR1 and CDR2: SGDLS and YYNGEE. The CDR3 loop is CASSPRGDGSPLHF. CDR3 coding DNA: TGTGCCAGCAGCCCCCGGGGGGACGGTTCACCCCTCCACTTT.

The CDR3 nucleotides read TGTGCCAGCAGTTATCCCCCGGCAGGAGACTACGAGCAGTACGTC. Its protein is CASSYPPAGDYEQYV. The chain uses TRBV6-2 or TRBV6-3 and TRBJ2-7; D is uncertain. This CDR3 region has 15 residues. The V end lost 3 bases, the J end lost 3 bases, and 15 bases lay between the germline ends. In germline, CDR1 is MNHEY, CDR2 SVGEGT.

The J gene is TRBJ1-5, the V gene TRBV12-3 or TRBV12-4; no reliable D call. The V and J ends lost 0 bases and 7 bases respectively, with 13 bases between them. The CDR3 runs to 15 residues. CDR3 in amino acids: CASSLAAGPGQPQHF. The DNA of the CDR3 is TGTGCCAGCAGTTTAGCAGCAGGACCCGGCCAGCCCCAGCATTTT.

This clonotype was detected a few times. CDR3 DNA sequence: TGTGCCACCGTATTGTTGGAGCAGTACGTC. This translates into CATVLLEQYV. V and J are TRBV24-1 and TRBJ2-7; D is uncertain. Germline V gene data show CDR1 as KGHDR and CDR2 as SFDVKD. This CDR3 comprises 10 residues. V was trimmed by 9 bases and J by 7 bases, leaving 9 bases between them.

This chain links TRBV6-1 with TRBJ2-5, with D possibly being TRBD2 (6 bases). Germline V lookup: CDR1 MNHNS, CDR2 SASEGT. V lost 4 bases, J lost 5 bases, and 17 bases lay in between. This CDR3 has 15 residues. The CDR3 nucleotides read TGTGCCAGCAGTGGGGCCGTGGCAGGAGGGGAGACCCAGTACTTC. Its translation is CASSGAVAGGETQYF.

This clonotype has a handful of counts. The CDR3 sequence is CASSRGSAAMTGELFF. CDR3 bases: TGTGCCAGCAGCCGCGGTTCTGCGGCCATGACCGGGGAGCTGTTTTTT. The chain uses TRBV7-2 and TRBJ2-2; D gene unclear. Germline CDR1 and CDR2: SGHTA and FQGNSA. V was pared by 5 bases and J by 5 bases, with 18 bases between. The CDR3 contains 16 residues.

This clonotype came up a few times. The chain links TRBV5-6 to TRBJ2-7; the D gene is possibly TRBD2 (6 bases). The CDR3 has 14 amino acids. V lost 0 bases to trimming and J lost 6 bases, with 13 bases between them. Germline CDR1 is SGHDT and CDR2 is YYEEEE. CDR3 bases: TGTGCCAGCAGCTTGGGCGTACGGGGGAGCGAGCAGTACGTC. Amino acid sequence: CASSLGVRGSEQYV.

A few counts support this clonotype. The chain recombines TRBV12-3 or TRBV12-4 with TRBJ1-1; no clear D. V was cut by 5 bases and J by 4 bases, with 11 bases left in between. The CDR3 contains 13 residues. CDR3 loop: CASSPLWGTEAFF. The DNA of the CDR3 is TGTGCCAGCAGTCCCCTTTGGGGCACTGAAGCTTTCTTT.

This clonotype was counted a few times. The V gene is TRBV7-9, the J gene TRBJ2-7, with 7 bases that match TRBD1. The trim removed 5 bases at V and 2 bases at J, leaving 0 bases unmatched. Germline V gene data show CDR1 as SEHNR and CDR2 as FQNEAQ (reference sequence). The CDR3 has 12 amino acids. The CDR3 spells CASSGQAYEQYF. The CDR3 nucleotides read TGTGCCAGCAGCGGACAGGCCTACGAGCAGTACTTC.

V and J are TRBV19 and TRBJ2-3; 13 nucleotides align to TRBD2. This CDR3 region has 16 residues. V lost 2 bases, J lost 6 bases, and 5 bases stayed unmatched. Per germline, CDR1 LNHDA and CDR2 SQIVND (reference sequence). CDR3 nucleotide sequence: TGTGCCAGTAGTATACCGGGACTAGCGGGGTCTGATACGCAGTATTTT. The encoded protein is CASSIPGLAGSDTQYF.

The chain employs TRBV9 and TRBJ2-7, with TRBD2 as a possible D gene (5 bases). Trimming stripped 0 bases from V and 3 bases from J, with 13 bases between. The CDR3 is 15 residues long. Germline assignment: CDR1 SGDLS and CDR2 YYNGEE. As DNA, the CDR3 is TGTGCCAGCAGCGTAGGCGGAGGAACTATCTACGAGCAGTACTTC. Its protein is CASSVGGGTIYEQYF.